Listed below are T cell receptor beta chains from one sample, sequenced in a study of T cell responses to AZD1222 COVID-19 vaccine. Libraries were prepared by immunoSEQ multiplex PCR; TCRdb keeps only in-frame clonotypes and omits some of them. This sample has 110,000 to 150,000 clones, with 92% found just once. Sample: peripheral blood, taken on day 0 of AZD1222 vaccination. All receptors come from an adult in good health. Both conserved end residues are part of each CDR3. A D gene is named only where the DNA matches it firmly. Rows give clone size only sometimes, using once, few, many, or a class for an expanded clone.

CDR3aa	CDR3nt	abundance	d_gene	j_gene	v_gene
CASSQVSSGRDSYEQYF	TGCGCCAGCAGCCAAGTATCTAGCGGGAGGGACTCCTACGAGCAGTACTTC	NA	TRBD2	TRBJ2-7	TRBV4-1
CASSATVALSYTF	TGTGCCAGCAGTGCTACAGTTGCTTTAAGCTACACCTTC	NA	NA	TRBJ1-2	TRBV27
CASNTGLNTEAFF	TGCGCCAGCAACACCGGACTGAACACTGAAGCTTTCTTT	NA	NA	TRBJ1-1	TRBV10-2
CASSPMGALASTNEKLFF	TGTGCCAGCAGCCCGATGGGGGCTCTAGCATCAACTAATGAAAAACTGTTTTTT	NA	NA	TRBJ1-4	TRBV7-9
CASSQSGTSHETQYF	TGTGCCAGCAGCCAATCTGGGACTAGCCACGAGACCCAGTACTTC	NA	TRBD2	TRBJ2-5	TRBV3-1/TRBV3-2
CASSRGTPYEQYF	TGTGCCAGCAGCCGCGGGACACCGTACGAGCAGTACTTC	NA	NA	TRBJ2-7	TRBV27
CASSSSRDFIRYF	TGTGCCAGCAGTTCCTCGAGGGACTTTATTCGGTACTTC	NA	NA	TRBJ2-7	TRBV27
CASSFSLRDNEQFF	TGTGCCAGCAGCTTTTCCTTGCGGGACAATGAGCAGTTCTTC	NA	NA	TRBJ2-1	TRBV7-9
CASSLIGVSTEAFF	TGTGCCAGCAGCTTAATAGGGGTTAGCACTGAAGCTTTCTTT	NA	NA	TRBJ1-1	TRBV7-8
CASSKTTGATDEQYF	TGTGCCAGCAGTAAGACCACAGGGGCGACCGACGAGCAGTACTTC	NA	TRBD1	TRBJ2-7	TRBV6-6
CASSFRRTGVSHSPLHF	TGTGCCAGCAGTTTTCGCCGGACAGGGGTATCGCATTCACCCCTCCACTTT	NA	TRBD1	TRBJ1-6	TRBV28
CASSFAGVDAGNTIYF	TGTGCCAGCAGCTTCGCAGGGGTAGATGCTGGAAACACCATATATTTT	few	NA	TRBJ1-3	TRBV7-2
CSAEGDRAF	TGCAGTGCCGAGGGGGACAGGGCTTTT	NA	TRBD1	TRBJ1-3	TRBV20-1
CASREQGAEEAFF	TGTGCCAGTAGGGAACAGGGGGCCGAAGAAGCTTTCTTT	NA	TRBD1	TRBJ1-1	TRBV19
CASGAPNSFTSFSTGELFF	TGTGCCAGCGGGGCCCCTAATTCCTTCACTAGCTTCAGCACCGGGGAGCTGTTTTTT	NA	NA	TRBJ2-2	TRBV7-2
CASTLGSNSYNEQFF	TGTGCCAGCACCTTAGGATCTAATTCCTACAATGAGCAGTTCTTC	NA	NA	TRBJ2-1	TRBV7-2
CAISDFGTGELFF	TGTGCCATCAGTGATTTCGGAACCGGGGAGCTGTTTTTT	NA	NA	TRBJ2-2	TRBV10-3
CASSLPVPYGYTF	TGTGCCAGCAGTTTACCGGTTCCCTATGGCTACACCTTC	NA	NA	TRBJ1-2	TRBV28
CATSRGGLAGDSYEQYF	TGTGCCACCAGCAGAGGGGGACTAGCGGGAGATTCCTACGAGCAGTACTTC	NA	TRBD2	TRBJ2-7	TRBV15